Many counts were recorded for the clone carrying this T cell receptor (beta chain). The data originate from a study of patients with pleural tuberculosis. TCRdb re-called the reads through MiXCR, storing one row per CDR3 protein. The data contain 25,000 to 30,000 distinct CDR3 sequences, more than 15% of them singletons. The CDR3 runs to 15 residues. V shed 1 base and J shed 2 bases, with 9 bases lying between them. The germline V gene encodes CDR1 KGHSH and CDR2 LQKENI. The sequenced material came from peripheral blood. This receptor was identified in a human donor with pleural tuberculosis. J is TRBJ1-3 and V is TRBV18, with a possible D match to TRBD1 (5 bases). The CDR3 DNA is TGTGCCAGCTCACCACAGGACACGCCTGGAAACACCATATATTTT. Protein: CASSPQDTPGNTIYF.